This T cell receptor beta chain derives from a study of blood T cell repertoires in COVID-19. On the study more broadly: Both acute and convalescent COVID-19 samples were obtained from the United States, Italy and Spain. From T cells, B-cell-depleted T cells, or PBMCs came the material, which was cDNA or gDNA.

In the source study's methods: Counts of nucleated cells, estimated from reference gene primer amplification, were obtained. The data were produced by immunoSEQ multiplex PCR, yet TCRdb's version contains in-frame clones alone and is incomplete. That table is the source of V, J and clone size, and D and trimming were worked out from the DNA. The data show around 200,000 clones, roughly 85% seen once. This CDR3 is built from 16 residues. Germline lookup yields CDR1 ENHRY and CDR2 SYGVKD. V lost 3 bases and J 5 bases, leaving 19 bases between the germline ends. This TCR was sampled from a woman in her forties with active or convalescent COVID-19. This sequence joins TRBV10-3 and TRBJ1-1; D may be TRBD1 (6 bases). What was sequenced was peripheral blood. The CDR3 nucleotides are TGTGCCATCAGTGAAAAGGGGGAGGGGTTCGGGACTGAAGCTTTCTTT. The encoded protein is CAISEKGEGFGTEAFF.